A selection of T cell receptor beta chains follows, all from one sample in a study of neurological immune-mediated disorders. TCRdb re-derived calls from the 5' RACE reads in MiXCR, one entry per CDR3 protein. Found here are 100,000 to 150,000 distinct CDR3 sequences, roughly 3.2% of them singletons; the top ten hold 1.3%. Sequencing input: PBMCs. These receptors all come from a young woman with multiple sclerosis. The CDR3 runs from the conserved cysteine through the conserved F or W. The order of the fields is V gene, CDR3 length, J gene, clone size, D gene, CDR3 protein, CDR3 DNA. The D gene is left open where the match is weak. The size field is filled for only some rows; it gives once, few, many or a size class.

v_gene: TRBV20-1
len: 14
j_gene: TRBJ2-7
abundance: many
d_gene: TRBD2
CDR3aa: CSANLFAGGHEQYF
CDR3nt: TGCAGTGCTAACCTTTTTGCGGGAGGTCACGAGCAGTACTTC

v_gene: TRBV5-1
len: 13
j_gene: TRBJ1-1
abundance: many
d_gene: -
CDR3aa: CASSLFGDTEAFF
CDR3nt: TGCGCCAGCAGCTTGTTCGGGGACACTGAAGCTTTCTTT

v_gene: TRBV7-9
len: 16
j_gene: TRBJ1-6
abundance: many
d_gene: -
CDR3aa: CASSPPTWGDNSPLHF
CDR3nt: TGTGCCAGCAGCCCCCCGACCTGGGGGGATAATTCACCCCTCCACTTT

v_gene: TRBV29-1
len: 14
j_gene: TRBJ2-5
abundance: few
d_gene: TRBD2
CDR3aa: CSSETGGGGETQYF
CDR3nt: TGCAGCTCCGAGACCGGGGGGGGCGGCGAGACCCAGTACTTC

v_gene: TRBV12-5
len: 17
j_gene: TRBJ2-1
abundance: many
d_gene: TRBD1
CDR3aa: CASGLVPGQDGANEQFF
CDR3nt: TGTGCTAGTGGTTTGGTACCGGGACAGGACGGGGCAAATGAGCAGTTCTTC

v_gene: TRBV5-1
len: 13
j_gene: TRBJ2-7
abundance: many
d_gene: -
CDR3aa: CASKEQGFYEQYF
CDR3nt: TGCGCCAGCAAGGAGCAGGGATTCTACGAGCAGTACTTC

v_gene: TRBV7-9
len: 14
j_gene: TRBJ2-1
abundance: many
d_gene: TRBD1
CDR3aa: CASSPVDRAGEQFF
CDR3nt: TGTGCCAGCAGCCCCGTGGACAGGGCGGGGGAGCAGTTCTTC

v_gene: TRBV5-4
len: 13
j_gene: TRBJ1-1
abundance: many
d_gene: -
CDR3aa: CASSSRRIPEAFF
CDR3nt: TGTGCCAGCAGCTCCAGGAGAATCCCTGAAGCTTTCTTT

v_gene: TRBV5-1
len: 14
j_gene: TRBJ1-5
abundance: many
d_gene: -
CDR3aa: CASSLGDEGQPQHF
CDR3nt: TGCGCCAGCAGCTTGGGGGATGAAGGGCAGCCCCAGCATTTT

v_gene: TRBV20-1
len: 15
j_gene: TRBJ2-5
abundance: many
d_gene: TRBD1
CDR3aa: CSATVAEGAGETQYF
CDR3nt: TGCAGTGCTACCGTAGCAGAGGGGGCAGGGGAGACCCAGTACTTC

v_gene: TRBV29-1
len: 13
j_gene: TRBJ2-2
abundance: many
d_gene: -
CDR3aa: CSVESAETGELFF
CDR3nt: TGCAGCGTTGAAAGTGCAGAGACCGGGGAGCTGTTTTTT

v_gene: TRBV18
len: 12
j_gene: TRBJ1-2
abundance: -
d_gene: -
CDR3aa: CASSGNYYGYTF
CDR3nt: TGTGCCAGCTCAGGCAACTACTATGGCTACACCTTC

v_gene: TRBV11-2
len: 13
j_gene: TRBJ2-1
abundance: many
d_gene: -
CDR3aa: CASSYTRNNEQFF
CDR3nt: TGTGCCAGCTCGTACACGCGAAACAATGAGCAGTTCTTC

v_gene: TRBV7-9
len: 14
j_gene: TRBJ2-3
abundance: once
d_gene: TRBD2
CDR3aa: CASSKGLPTDTQYF
CDR3nt: TGTGCCAGCAGCAAGGGACTACCCACAGATACGCAGTATTTT

v_gene: TRBV29-1
len: 13
j_gene: TRBJ1-2
abundance: many
d_gene: -
CDR3aa: CSAETGPRRGYTF
CDR3nt: TGCAGCGCCGAAACAGGTCCCCGACGAGGCTACACCTTC

v_gene: TRBV5-1
len: 18
j_gene: TRBJ2-2
abundance: few
d_gene: TRBD1
CDR3aa: CASSLRPGTGPSNGELFF
CDR3nt: TGCGCCAGCAGCCTTCGTCCCGGGACAGGGCCGAGCAACGGGGAGCTGTTTTTT

v_gene: TRBV7-9
len: 13
j_gene: TRBJ1-2
abundance: many
d_gene: -
CDR3aa: CASSPLIFGGYTF
CDR3nt: TGTGCCAGCAGCCCCCTCATTTTTGGTGGCTACACCTTC

v_gene: TRBV5-6
len: 14
j_gene: TRBJ2-2
abundance: many
d_gene: -
CDR3aa: CASSLIGDTGELFF
CDR3nt: TGTGCCAGCAGCTTGATAGGGGATACCGGGGAGCTGTTTTTT

v_gene: TRBV6-5
len: 16
j_gene: TRBJ1-2
abundance: many
d_gene: -
CDR3aa: CASSYSIGGSNYGYTF
CDR3nt: TGTGCCAGCAGTTACTCGATTGGTGGCAGCAACTATGGCTACACCTTC

v_gene: TRBV20-1
len: 15
j_gene: TRBJ2-5
abundance: many
d_gene: -
CDR3aa: CSARDVSGPQETQYF
CDR3nt: TGCAGTGCTAGAGATGTCAGCGGACCTCAAGAGACCCAGTACTTC

v_gene: TRBV12-3/TRBV12-4
len: 13
j_gene: TRBJ1-1
abundance: many
d_gene: -
CDR3aa: CASRAGDNTEAFF
CDR3nt: TGTGCCAGCAGAGCGGGGGATAACACTGAAGCTTTCTTT

v_gene: TRBV12-3/TRBV12-4
len: 15
j_gene: TRBJ2-4
abundance: many
d_gene: -
CDR3aa: CASSLGQGPKNIQYF
CDR3nt: TGTGCCAGCAGTTTGGGGCAGGGGCCCAAAAACATTCAGTACTTC

v_gene: TRBV6-6
len: 14
j_gene: TRBJ1-5
abundance: many
d_gene: -
CDR3aa: CASSLQEINQPQHF
CDR3nt: TGTGCCAGCAGTCTACAGGAGATAAATCAGCCCCAGCATTTT

v_gene: TRBV20-1
len: 12
j_gene: TRBJ1-5
abundance: many
d_gene: -
CDR3aa: CSASTLREPQHF
CDR3nt: TGCAGTGCGAGTACCCTCAGGGAGCCCCAGCATTTT

v_gene: TRBV9
len: 14
j_gene: TRBJ1-1
abundance: many
d_gene: -
CDR3aa: CASSVEPLAAEAFF
CDR3nt: TGTGCCAGCAGCGTAGAGCCCTTAGCGGCTGAAGCTTTCTTT

v_gene: TRBV12-3/TRBV12-4
len: 15
j_gene: TRBJ2-7
abundance: many
d_gene: -
CDR3aa: CASSSNLGASYEQYF
CDR3nt: TGTGCCAGCAGTTCCAATCTCGGGGCCTCCTACGAGCAGTACTTC

v_gene: TRBV20-1
len: 12
j_gene: TRBJ2-2
abundance: many
d_gene: -
CDR3aa: CSARGPTGELFF
CDR3nt: TGCAGTGCTAGAGGGCCGACCGGGGAGCTGTTTTTT

v_gene: TRBV5-4
len: 15
j_gene: TRBJ2-2
abundance: -
d_gene: -
CDR3aa: CASSSQVRNTGELFF
CDR3nt: TGTGCCAGCAGCTCTCAGGTCCGAAACACCGGGGAGCTGTTTTTT

v_gene: TRBV20-1
len: 14
j_gene: TRBJ1-5
abundance: many
d_gene: -
CDR3aa: CSAIRGLSNQPQHF
CDR3nt: TGCAGTGCTATCAGGGGCCTAAGCAATCAGCCCCAGCATTTT

v_gene: TRBV6-5
len: 16
j_gene: TRBJ2-1
abundance: many
d_gene: TRBD2
CDR3aa: CASSYSPAGGPNEQFF
CDR3nt: TGTGCCAGCAGTTACTCTCCAGCGGGGGGTCCCAATGAGCAGTTCTTC

v_gene: TRBV5-1
len: 16
j_gene: TRBJ2-7
abundance: many
d_gene: TRBD2
CDR3aa: CASSLGGTISYHEQYF
CDR3nt: TGCGCCAGCAGCTTGGGAGGGACTATCTCCTACCACGAGCAGTACTTC

v_gene: TRBV12-3/TRBV12-4
len: 15
j_gene: TRBJ2-1
abundance: many
d_gene: -
CDR3aa: CASSWLAGSYNEQFF
CDR3nt: TGTGCCAGCAGTTGGCTAGCAGGCTCCTACAATGAGCAGTTCTTC

v_gene: TRBV7-2
len: 15
j_gene: TRBJ2-1
abundance: few
d_gene: TRBD2
CDR3aa: CASSLGWGGKNEQFF
CDR3nt: TGTGCCAGCAGCTTAGGGTGGGGGGGTAAAAATGAGCAGTTCTTC

v_gene: TRBV5-1
len: 16
j_gene: TRBJ2-3
abundance: many
d_gene: TRBD1
CDR3aa: CASSPRTGGFTDTQYF
CDR3nt: TGCGCCAGCAGCCCCCGGACAGGGGGCTTTACAGATACGCAGTATTTT

v_gene: TRBV7-9
len: 14
j_gene: TRBJ1-3
abundance: many
d_gene: -
CDR3aa: CASSHRDSGNTIYF
CDR3nt: TGTGCCAGCAGCCACCGGGACTCTGGAAACACCATATATTTT

v_gene: TRBV7-9
len: 19
j_gene: TRBJ1-1
abundance: many
d_gene: -
CDR3aa: CASSLGIMEQGLMNTEAFF
CDR3nt: TGTGCCAGCAGCTTAGGAATAATGGAACAGGGCCTGATGAACACTGAAGCTTTCTTT

v_gene: TRBV12-3/TRBV12-4
len: 16
j_gene: TRBJ1-5
abundance: many
d_gene: TRBD1
CDR3aa: CASKGQGFYSNQPQHF
CDR3nt: TGTGCCAGCAAAGGACAGGGATTTTATAGCAATCAGCCCCAGCATTTT